Listed below are T cell receptor beta chains from one sample, sequenced in a study of shared clonotypes between healthy human individuals. The repertoire was sequenced with immunoSEQ multiplex PCR; TCRdb's copy has only in-frame clones and lacks some. In the table there are around 2.1 million clones, just over 90% of which are singletons. Sequencing was carried out using naive CD8+ T cells from PBMCs. These receptors were collected from a man between 18 and 29 years old in good health. Some clones in this sample may be carry-over from other donors' samples. CDR3s include the opening cysteine and the closing phenylalanine or tryptophan. D genes are given only for firm matches. Clone size is shown for a subset of rows, as once, few, many or a class of expanded clone.

j_call v_call clone_size d_call cdr3_aa cdr3_nt
TRBJ2-1 TRBV7-9 - - CASSSTGFWEQFF TGTGCCAGCAGCTCTACTGGGTTTTGGGAGCAGTTCTTC
TRBJ1-4 TRBV6-5 - - CASSYLQNGEKLFF TGTGCCAGCAGTTACCTCCAGAATGGTGAAAAACTGTTTTTT
TRBJ2-7 TRBV5-6 once - CASSLGRRKPYEQYF TGTGCCAGCAGCTTGGGTCGTCGGAAACCCTACGAGCAGTACTTC
TRBJ2-3 TRBV5-1 - - CASSLRYWTDTQYF TGCGCCAGCAGCTTGCGATATTGGACAGATACGCAGTATTTT
TRBJ2-1 TRBV27 - - CASSSSAAGIGHNEQFF TGTGCCAGCAGTTCCAGCGCGGCAGGGATCGGCCACAATGAGCAGTTCTTC
TRBJ2-7 TRBV5-1 - TRBD2 CASSFRSGRDIVDEQYF TGCGCCAGCAGCTTCAGGAGCGGGAGGGATATTGTTGACGAGCAGTACTTC
TRBJ1-5 TRBV9 - - CASSVGGRGNQPQHF TGTGCCAGCAGCGTAGGAGGGCGGGGCAATCAGCCCCAGCATTTT
TRBJ2-7 TRBV27 - TRBD1 CASSSRTGYYEQYF TGTGCCAGCAGTTCCCGGACAGGGTACTACGAGCAGTACTTC
TRBJ2-2 TRBV28 - - CASRHLNNREELFF TGTGCCAGCAGACACTTAAATAACAGGGAGGAGCTGTTTTTT
TRBJ2-1 TRBV7-9 - - CASSLGEFSYNEQFF TGTGCCAGCAGCTTAGGAGAGTTCTCCTACAATGAGCAGTTCTTC
TRBJ1-2 TRBV19 - - CASSLRRPDGYTF TGTGCCAGTAGTCTCCGACGGCCGGACGGCTACACCTTC
TRBJ2-1 TRBV11-2 - - CASSFTGINEQFF TGTGCCAGCAGCTTTACGGGGATCAATGAGCAGTTCTTC
TRBJ2-5 TRBV9 - - CASSPGPKGETQYF TGTGCCAGCAGCCCCGGGCCCAAAGGAGAGACCCAGTACTTC
TRBJ2-1 TRBV27 - - CASSLSFGAGANNEQFF TGTGCCAGCAGTTTATCGTTTGGGGCAGGGGCTAACAATGAGCAGTTCTTC
TRBJ2-7 TRBV11-2 - - CASSLVVGRSYEQYF TGTGCCAGCAGCTTAGTGGTGGGGCGGTCCTACGAGCAGTACTTC
TRBJ2-1 TRBV9 - TRBD2 CASSALAGVSYNEQFF TGTGCCAGCAGCGCCTTAGCGGGGGTATCCTACAATGAGCAGTTCTTC
TRBJ1-3 TRBV7-9 - TRBD1 CASSELEWTGISGNTIYF TGTGCCAGCAGCGAACTAGAATGGACAGGCATCTCTGGAAACACCATATATTTT
TRBJ2-7 TRBV9 - TRBD1 CASSVGWDRASYEQYF TGTGCCAGCAGCGTAGGGTGGGACAGGGCCTCCTACGAGCAGTACTTC
TRBJ2-7 TRBV27 - - CASAVRGGGPSYEQYF TGTGCCAGCGCCGTTAGAGGGGGGGGTCCCTCCTACGAGCAGTACTTC
TRBJ2-1 TRBV1 - - CTSSQVMTSGGINEQFF TGCACCAGCAGCCAGGTCATGACTAGCGGGGGAATAAATGAGCAGTTCTTC
TRBJ2-7 TRBV27 - - CASSLLGPRSAYEQYF TGTGCCAGCAGTTTATTGGGGCCCCGGAGCGCCTACGAGCAGTACTTC
TRBJ1-1 TRBV6-1 - TRBD1 CATRDSLF TGTGCCACCCGGGACAGCCTATTT
TRBJ1-2 TRBV6-1 - - CASSAVMDGYTF TGTGCCAGCTCGGCAGTAATGGATGGCTACACCTTC
TRBJ2-5 TRBV9 - - CASSVGSKETQYF TGTGCCAGCAGCGTAGGGAGCAAAGAGACCCAGTACTTC
TRBJ2-7 TRBV5-1 - - CASSTYLPGYEQYF TGCGCCAGCAGCACCTACCTTCCCGGCTACGAGCAGTACTTC
TRBJ1-2 TRBV6-5 - - CASSYGWATFNYGYTF TGTGCCAGCAGTTACGGTTGGGCCACCTTTAACTATGGCTACACCTTC
TRBJ2-1 TRBV7-9 - TRBD2 CASSPPLASGPRDEQFF TGTGCCAGCAGCCCACCCTTGGCTAGCGGCCCTAGGGATGAGCAGTTCTTC
TRBJ2-1 TRBV5-1 - TRBD2 CASSLYSGSGAYNEQFF TGCGCCAGCAGCCTCTATAGCGGGAGTGGGGCCTACAATGAGCAGTTCTTC
TRBJ2-7 TRBV9 - TRBD2 CASSEGLAVYEQYF TGTGCCAGCAGCGAAGGACTAGCGGTGTACGAGCAGTACTTC
TRBJ2-2 TRBV6-5 - - CASSFFQGPTGELFF TGTGCCAGCAGTTTTTTCCAGGGGCCCACTGGGGAGCTGTTTTTT
TRBJ2-7 TRBV30 - TRBD1 CAWRNRQGMQYF TGTGCCTGGAGGAATAGACAGGGCATGCAGTACTTC
TRBJ1-2 TRBV29-1 - - CSVFRNWNYGYTF TGCAGCGTTTTCAGAAATTGGAACTATGGCTACACCTTC
TRBJ2-1 TRBV29-1 - - CSVVGAAEQFF TGCAGCGTTGTCGGGGCCGCTGAGCAGTTCTTC
TRBJ2-7 TRBV13 - - CASSPSRLAYEQYF TGTGCCAGCAGCCCGTCGAGGTTAGCCTACGAGCAGTACTTC
TRBJ2-5 TRBV30 - TRBD2 CAWSGSGSVQETQYF TGTGCCTGGAGTGGCAGCGGGAGCGTCCAAGAGACCCAGTACTTC
TRBJ2-4 TRBV11-2 once - CASSLAPRNIQYF TGTGCCAGCAGCTTAGCCCCGCGGAACATTCAGTACTTC
TRBJ1-3 TRBV7-9 - - CASSPDQTPGNTIYF TGTGCCAGCAGCCCCGACCAAACCCCGGGGAACACCATATATTTT
TRBJ1-2 TRBV6-5 - - CASSYSGRNYGYTF TGTGCCAGCAGTTACTCGGGCAGAAACTATGGCTACACCTTC
TRBJ2-1 TRBV27 - TRBD2 CASSPLVWAGVDNEQFF TGTGCCAGCAGTCCGCTTGTATGGGCGGGAGTAGACAATGAGCAGTTCTTC
TRBJ1-2 TRBV29-1 - TRBD1 CSADDRGDTAMWEGYTF TGCAGCGCTGATGACAGGGGCGACACTGCGATGTGGGAAGGCTACACCTTC
TRBJ2-6 TRBV10-3 - - CAISDREANVLTF TGTGCCATCAGTGACAGGGAAGCCAACGTCCTGACTTTC
TRBJ2-7 TRBV19 - - CASSIGVFKDGSAYEQYF TGTGCCAGTAGTATAGGGGTGTTCAAGGACGGATCCGCCTACGAGCAGTACTTC
TRBJ2-7 TRBV27 - - CASSLSVSDSLSYEQYF TGTGCCAGCAGTTTATCGGTTTCGGACTCCCTGTCCTACGAGCAGTACTTC
TRBJ1-4 TRBV19 few TRBD1 CATTTGGDEKLFF TGTGCCACCACGACAGGGGGCGATGAAAAACTGTTTTTT